This entry concerns a single TCR beta chain. This specimen comes from a study of blood T cell repertoires in COVID-19. Trimming at V came to 4 bases and at J to 1 base, leaving 2 bases not matched to a gene. This CDR3 contains 14 residues. Germline CDR1 LNHDA, CDR2 SQIVND (reference sequence). In the study's own analysis: The authors estimated nucleated cell counts from reference gene primer amplification. TCRdb's table, derived via immunoSEQ multiplex PCR, lists solely in-frame clones and lacks some. That table gives V, J and clone size, and the DNA gave D and trimming. Of 50,000 or so clones listed, over 75% are singletons.

The chain uses TRBV19 and TRBJ2-7, with 9 bases matching TRBD1. The source is a man in his forties or fifties with active COVID-19. The sample consisted of peripheral blood. The CDR3 nucleotides read TGTGCCAGTAGTAAGGGACAGGGATCCTACGAGCAGTACTTC. Translated, it gives CASSKGQGSYEQYF.